The source of this TCR beta chain is a study of shared clonotypes between healthy human individuals (dated by TCRdb to the early 2020s). Broadly, across the study: The cohort comprised a couple of women and a few men aged 18 to 49 years. For each donor, three plates each were used for CD4 naive and CD4 memory, two plates were used for CD8 naive, and one plate was used for CD8 memory. Blood TCR repertoires of five healthy adults were deeply sequenced to estimate repertoire size and the extent of clonotype sharing between individuals. To increase sequencing depth and limit assay-specific biases, TCR repertoire library preparation and sequencing were carried out by different laboratories using diverse techniques. Per donor, leukapheresis produced somewhere between about 0.9 and 9 billion PBMCs.

Overall study outcomes, separate from this receptor: Because the study included a small number of donors, the genetic and exposure-history diversity represented was limited. About 5% of naive CD4, 3.5% of naive CD8, approximately 2% of memory CD4, and about 0.4% of memory CD8 clonotypes were shared across a handful of donors. Only blood was sampled, and tissue TCR repertoires likely differ from those in blood. Naive subsets generally had larger estimated clonotype richness than memory subsets. Rarefaction of sorted-subset datasets indicated incomplete sequencing despite the large sequencing depth. Compared with non-shared clonotypes, clonotypes shared by all four sorted-subset donors had higher generation probabilities. Pairwise subsampling led to the expectation that sequencing depth would affect the degree of clonotype sharing among donors.

V and J are truncated by 3 bases and 0 bases respectively, leaving an intervening sequence of 9 bases. CDR1 SQVTM and CDR2 ANQGSEA are derived from the germline V gene. The CDR3 numbers 14 residues from cysteine through phenylalanine. The DNA shown is the 42-base CDR3, in frame from base 1. TCR CDR3 regions were amplified from genomic DNA by multiplex PCR using the deep immunoSEQ assay. Extracted genomic DNA from each cell subset was spread evenly across all wells of several immunoSEQ 96-well plates, with each plate serving as a replicate. For sorted subsets, 150 to 250 ng of genomic DNA, equivalent to tens of thousands of T cell genomes, went into each replicate PCR. The purified libraries were quantified using a Qubit 3.0 fluorometer, sized with a Bioanalyzer 2100, and then quantified again using the KAPA Library Quantification kit. Every immunoSEQ 96-well plate was sequenced on a dedicated single-read 150-cycle Illumina NextSeq 550 flow cell. Under the source paper's analysis protocol: Because the immunoSEQ output included only junctional sequences and no quality scores, the filtering could not be the same as the filtering used for full-length reads. To assign V/J genes and CDR3, sequences were annotated against IMGT germline references using PyIR, a Python wrapper for IgBLAST v1.9. Reads were filtered out if the reads had weak V/J assignments (E-value above 1e-6), no CDR3, stop codons, out-of-frame junctions, or ambiguous translated residues. V3J clonotypes were defined by identical inferred V gene, J gene, and CDR3 amino acid sequence. The percentage overlap between two repertoires was calculated by dividing the number of shared unique clonotypes by the size of the smaller repertoire. Three approaches were used to assess repertoire richness: RTK rarefaction, the Chao1 estimator, and Recon v2.1 estimates of unobserved clonotypes. Generation probabilities for all TCRbeta clonotypes obtained by the gDNA method from a handful of donors were computed using OLGA. TCRdb stores this immuneACCESS table with in-frame sequences only. Part of the clones is absent; in the studies checked, under half of the shortfall reflects unresolved V genes, and no reason is known for the rest. V, J and clone size were drawn from that table, and D and trimming were deduced from the DNA. The sample yields hundreds of thousands of clones; 95% were counted once. The ten largest clones capture 0.085% to 0.11% of the sample.

As concerns this clone: There is no known antigen for this receptor. Base quality data are lacking; no much larger clone is found one base away.

CD8 naive samples consisted of CD45RO-negative cells that were positively selected for CCR7, yielding a CD45RA+CCR7+ population without TemRA cells. Donors were healthy HIV-negative adults with no recently reported acute infections or vaccinations. Every donor was a Caucasian adult living in Nashville, Tennessee, USA. After blood collection by leukapheresis, PBMCs were isolated using Ficoll-Histopaque density gradient centrifugation and then cryopreserved in the vapor phase of liquid nitrogen. Analytical flow cytometry was used to check the purity and quantity of each magnetically sorted T cell population. Each sorted fraction had its genomic DNA isolated and then quantified by UV absorbance on a Nanodrop 2000c.

This chain is built from TRBV29-1 and TRBJ2-1, and the D gene may be TRBD2, 6 bases matching. The sequence was obtained from a woman between 25 and 40 years old in good health. Input material: naive CD8+ T cells sorted from blood. Sample cell subset or site, as interpreted from the label and publication: CD45RA+CCR7+. The bases read TGCAGCGTTGAGGAGGGAAACTCCTACAATGAGCAGTTCTTC. Its protein is CSVEEGNSYNEQFF.